The TCR beta chain under discussion was sequenced for a study of regulatory T cells in long-lasting Graves disease. As for the study in general: Antithyroid drugs had been taken by newly diagnosed Graves' patients for under 3 months.

The time point was: newly diagnosed GD, antithyroid drugs for less than 3 months. RNA extracted from PBMCs served as the sequencing template. This clonotype has at least ten counts. Library construction for TCR beta used iRepertoire HTBI primers and Arm-PCR of CDR3 regions. TCRdb called the multiplex PCR reads again in MiXCR, with one record for every CDR3 protein. The table records roughly 350,000 distinct CDR3 sequences, over 15% of them present only once. The CDR3 sequence is 15 residues long. The germline gives CDR1 MNHEY, CDR2 SVGAGI. Between the trimmed V and J ends, which lost 0 bases and 7 bases, there was a span of 15 bases. Another study also made use of these data, one on T cells in Graves' hyperthyroidism and ophthalmopathy. That report notes: In making diagnoses, clinical symptoms, serum thyroxine and TRAb, thyroid ultrasound and orbital computed tomography were all used.

Material: peripheral blood mononuclear cells (PBMCs), obtained at new diagnosis, from a patient treated with antithyroid drugs. V and J are TRBV6-5 and TRBJ2-5; D ambiguous. The clonotype comes from a man aged 35 to 55 with Graves disease. The CDR3 loop is CASSYSAGGKLTQYF. The CDR3 nucleotides are TGTGCCAGCAGTTACTCGGCAGGCGGCAAGTTGACCCAGTACTTC.